A single sample is the source of the 32 T cell receptor beta chains below, sequenced in a study of T cell changes during pregnancy in multiple sclerosis. Using immunoSEQ multiplex PCR, the repertoire was profiled, and TCRdb retains in-frame clones only, with some absent. The data show about 64,000 clones, with approximately 96% seen just once and roughly 2.4% held by the top ten. Sequenced here: CD8+ T cells from peripheral blood mononuclear cells, sampled after pregnancy. The receptors here all came from a female donor with multiple sclerosis, enrolled in a pregnancy study.

The chain combines TRBV5-8 with TRBJ2-5, with TRBD2 matching over 9 bases. The CDR3 has 16 amino acids. Trimming took 2 bases from V and 4 from J; bases not matched to a gene: 9. Germline V CDR1 and CDR2: SGHTS, YDEGEE. CDR3 coding DNA: TGTGCCAGCAGCTTATATAAAGCGGGAGGCCTAGAGACCCAGTACTTC. It translates to CASSLYKAGGLETQYF.

This CDR3 reads CASSILGGRRGPYNEQFF. The CDR3 DNA follows: TGTGCCAGTAGTATATTGGGGGGTCGGAGAGGTCCCTACAATGAGCAGTTCTTC. V gene TRBV19 combines with J gene TRBJ2-1, with D perhaps matching TRBD2 (6 bases). Germline V gene lookup returns CDR1 LNHDA and CDR2 SQIVND (reference sequence). The CDR3 length is 18 residues. V lost 2 bases to trimming and J lost 2 bases, with 19 bases between them.

The chain recombines TRBV29-1 with TRBJ2-7, with 7 nucleotides matching TRBD2. Germline assignment: CDR1 SQVTM and CDR2 ANQGSEA. V shed 4 bases, J shed 3 bases, and the junction held 9 bases outside the gene matches. The CDR3 sequence is 14 residues long. In DNA form, the CDR3 reads TGCAGCGTTGGGGGCGGGAGCGGTCTCTACGAGCAGTACTTC. Protein product: CSVGGGSGLYEQYF.

This chain uses TRBV19 with TRBJ1-3; no firm D call. CDR3 length: 13 residues. V was cut by 7 bases and J by 0 bases, with 7 bases left in between. The germline V gene has CDR1 LNHDA and CDR2 SQIVND (reference sequence). The CDR3: CASKSISGNTIYF. DNA for the CDR3: TGTGCCAGTAAGAGCATCTCTGGAAACACCATATATTTT.

The chain employs TRBV6-5 and TRBJ2-7, with 8 bases that match TRBD2. Germline V gene sequence: CDR1 MNHEY, CDR2 SVGAGI. The CDR3 extends over 14 amino acids. J lost 3 bases, V lost 5 bases, and 6 bases had no gene match. The CDR3 spells CASSLAGSNYEQYF. The CDR3 region has the DNA TGTGCCAGCAGTCTAGCGGGCTCAAACTACGAGCAGTACTTC.

This clone was picked up one time. V gene TRBV6-5 combines with J gene TRBJ2-1; TRBD2 matches at 9 bases. Germline V CDR1 and CDR2: MNHEY, SVGAGI. The V gene end was trimmed by 4 bases and the J gene end by 7 bases; junction bases not matched to a gene: 2. There are 13 residues in the CDR3. CDR3 in amino acids: CASSSSGKNEQFF. The CDR3, as DNA: TGTGCCAGCAGTTCTAGCGGGAAAAATGAGCAGTTCTTC.

V and J are TRBV6-1 and TRBJ2-7; TRBD2 is a possible D gene (6 bases). The germline CDR1 and CDR2 sequences are MNHNS and SASEGT. V shed 7 bases and J shed 6 bases, with 19 bases lying between them. The CDR3 sequence is 14 residues long. CDR3 amino acids: CASTEPDGGSEQYF. CDR3 nucleotides: TGTGCCAGCACCGAACCGGACGGGGGTTCCGAGCAGTACTTC.

The genes are TRBV27 and TRBJ2-7; a weak D match, TRBD1 (5 bases). The V gene's germline CDR1 is MNHEY and CDR2 SMNVEV (reference sequence). Between the trimmed V and J ends, which lost 4 bases and 0 bases, there was a span of 13 bases. The CDR3 is 15 amino acids. CDR3 residues: CASSSRGPASYEQYF. The DNA of the CDR3 is TGTGCCAGCAGTTCAAGGGGTCCTGCCTCCTACGAGCAGTACTTC.

This sequence joins TRBV28 and TRBJ1-2; D is uncertain. Germline CDR1 reads MDHEN; CDR2 reads SYDVKM. V was trimmed by 5 bases and J by 6 bases, leaving 19 bases between them. The length of the CDR3 is 15 residues. The CDR3 coding sequence is TGTGCCAGCAGTCCCGCCTTCTACGAGGCGGATGGCTACACCTTC. This sequence encodes CASSPAFYEADGYTF.

In DNA form, the CDR3 reads TGTGCCAGCAGCCAAAAACAGGAGACCCAGTACTTC. Translating it yields CASSQKQETQYF. V and J are TRBV7-2 and TRBJ2-5; D unresolved. CDR3 length: 12 amino acids. V dropped 5 bases and J dropped 5 bases, with 9 bases sitting between them. The germline V gene has CDR1 SGHTA and CDR2 FQGNSA. The full variable domain, completed using reference TRBV7-2 and TRBJ2-5, is GAGVSQSPSNKVTEKGKDVELRCDPISGHTALYWYRQSLGQGLEFLIYFQGNSAPDKSGLPSDRFSAERTGGSVSTLTIQRTQQEDSAVYLCASSQKQETQYFGPGTRLLVL.

This chain links TRBV7-2 with TRBJ2-1; D might be TRBD1 (5 bases). CDR3 length: 13 amino acids. V lost 0 bases and J 9 bases, leaving 9 bases between the germline ends. CDR1 is SGHTA, CDR2 FQGNSA, per germline. CDR3 in DNA: TGTGCCAGCAGCTTAGCGGGGCGTGGTGAGCAGTTCTTC. Its protein is CASSLAGRGEQFF. Full variable domain (rest looked up from reference TRBV7-2 and TRBJ2-1): GAGVSQSPSNKVTEKGKDVELRCDPISGHTALYWYRQSLGQGLEFLIYFQGNSAPDKSGLPSDRFSAERTGGSVSTLTIQRTQQEDSAVYLCASSLAGRGEQFFGPGTRLTVL.

This chain connects TRBV7-8 to TRBJ2-1; 8 nucleotides match TRBD2. In germline, CDR1 is SGHVS, CDR2 FQNEAQ. The CDR3 is 15 residues long. V was clipped by 2 bases and J by 2 bases; unmatched bases: 2. The CDR3 region is CASSLQRETYNEQFF. CDR3 nucleotides: TGTGCCAGCAGCTTACAGCGGGAGACCTACAATGAGCAGTTCTTC. The entire variable domain, with the rest obtained from reference TRBV7-8 and TRBJ2-1, is as follows: GAGVSQSPRYKVAKRGQDVALRCDPISGHVSLFWYQQALGQGPEFLTYFQNEAQLDKSGLPSDRFFAERPEGSVSTLKIQRTQQEDSAVYLCASSLQRETYNEQFFGPGTRLTVL.

This chain's CDR3 is CASSFAGMTKNIQYF. CDR3 coding DNA: TGTGCCAGCAGTTTCGCCGGGATGACCAAAAACATTCAGTACTTC. The chain recombines TRBV28 with TRBJ2-4, with D perhaps matching TRBD2 (5 bases). The CDR3 has 15 amino acids. Germline CDR1 reads MDHEN; CDR2 reads SYDVKM. Trimming stripped 3 bases from V and 2 bases from J, with 11 bases between.

The chain employs TRBV28 and TRBJ2-2; 8 nucleotides align to TRBD2. After removal of 3 bases from V and 0 bases from J, the junction contained 3 bases not matched to a gene. The length of the CDR3 is 16 residues. Germline-derived CDR1 and CDR2 are MDHEN and SYDVKM. The CDR3 sequence is CASSFRLAPNTGELFF. The CDR3, as DNA: TGTGCCAGCAGTTTCCGACTAGCGCCGAACACCGGGGAGCTGTTTTTT.

The chain recombines TRBV5-6 with TRBJ2-1; D is possibly TRBD1 (6 bases). V shed 2 bases and J shed 9 bases, with 12 bases lying between them. Germline V gene lookup returns CDR1 SGHDT and CDR2 YYEEEE. CDR3 size: 13 residues. In nucleotides, the CDR3 is TGTGCCAGCAGCTTCCCCCTAGGGGGTGAGCAGTTCTTC. Translation gives CASSFPLGGEQFF.

The rearrangement links TRBV27 to TRBJ2-1, with 9 bases aligning to TRBD1. The germline CDR1 and CDR2 sequences are MNHEY and SMNVEV (reference sequence). CDR3 size: 14 residues. V was pared by 6 bases and J by 9 bases, with 9 bases of the junction left unmatched. Written as DNA, the CDR3 is TGTGCCAGCAGAACCGGGACAGGGTATAGTGAGCAGTTCTTC. It yields the protein CASRTGTGYSEQFF.

The gene calls are TRBV6-6 and TRBJ2-7; 7 bases agree with TRBD1. This CDR3 has 12 amino acids. With V trimmed by 6 bases and J by 4 bases, 3 bases remained unmatched. Germline V gives CDR1 MNHNY, CDR2 SVGAGI (reference sequence). CDR3 coding DNA: TGTGCCAGCAGCCCGGACAGGTACGAGCAGTACTTC. This sequence encodes CASSPDRYEQYF.

The V call is TRBV7-9, the J call TRBJ2-1; a weak D match, TRBD2 (6 bases). The CDR3 contains 14 residues. Germline-derived CDR1 and CDR2 are SEHNR and FQNEAQ (reference sequence). Trimming removed 4 bases from V and 4 bases from J, with 11 bases in between. The CDR3 reads CASSSLGLYNEQFF. In nucleotides, the CDR3 is TGTGCCAGCAGCTCCTTAGGACTATACAATGAGCAGTTCTTC.

This clone was found once. The chain uses TRBV28 and TRBJ2-7, with 9 bases fitting TRBD1. This CDR3 region has 14 residues. CDR1 MDHEN and CDR2 SYDVKM come from the germline V gene. V lost 2 bases and J lost 6; bases outside the gene matches: 5. CDR3 region: CASSLGTGWVEQYF. The CDR3 DNA follows: TGTGCCAGCAGTTTAGGGACAGGGTGGGTCGAGCAGTACTTC.

This sequence joins TRBV30 and TRBJ2-7; TRBD1 matches at 11 bases. CDR3 length equals 17 residues. Germline loops: CDR1 GTSNPN, CDR2 SVGIG (reference sequence). With V trimmed by 4 bases and J by 1 base, 12 bases remained unmatched. In DNA form, the CDR3 reads TGTGCCTGGACTCCGGGGACAGGGGGGACTCTTTCCTACGAGCAGTACTTC. It translates to CAWTPGTGGTLSYEQYF.

The chain is built from TRBV7-9 and TRBJ2-1, with 8 bases fitting TRBD2. The ends lost 4 bases at V and 7 bases at J; junction bases unmatched: 12. Germline CDR1 reads SEHNR; CDR2 reads FQNEAQ (reference sequence). The CDR3 totals 16 residues. Here the CDR3 reads CASSSKAGATRNEQFF. CDR3 DNA sequence: TGTGCCAGCAGCTCAAAAGCGGGAGCCACAAGGAATGAGCAGTTCTTC.

This chain joins TRBV6-6 and TRBJ2-1; 12 nucleotides line up with TRBD2. CDR3 length: 15 amino acids. The germline V gene encodes CDR1 MNHNY and CDR2 SVGAGI (reference sequence). The V segment lost 6 bases and the J segment 7 bases; nucleotides outside the gene matches: 7. In DNA, the CDR3 is TGTGCCAGCAGCCTTCTAGCGGGAGGGCCTAATGAGCAGTTCTTC. Amino acids: CASSLLAGGPNEQFF.

The chain uses TRBV7-6 and TRBJ2-7; 7 bases match TRBD1. The CDR3 is 15 residues long. The germline gives CDR1 SGHVS, CDR2 FNYEAQ. The J segment lost 0 bases and the V segment lost 5 bases, leaving 7 bases of the junction unmatched. Here the CDR3 DNA reads TGTGCCAGCAGCGTCCGGGACAGTAGCTCCTACGAGCAGTACTTC. As protein: CASSVRDSSSYEQYF.

The rearrangement joins TRBV27 to TRBJ1-1; D is perhaps TRBD1 (6 bases). V was cut by 0 bases and J by 5 bases, with 13 bases left in between. The CDR3 is 15 residues long. In germline, CDR1 is MNHEY, CDR2 SMNVEV (reference sequence). This CDR3 reads CASSLSRGVGTEAFF. The CDR3 DNA sequence: TGTGCCAGCAGTTTATCCAGGGGAGTGGGGACTGAAGCTTTCTTT.

This chain uses TRBV28 with TRBJ2-5; 11 bases agree with TRBD2. Germline CDR1 is MDHEN and CDR2 is SYDVKM. Germline trimming cut 6 bases from V and 2 bases from J; bases unmatched to any gene: 5. This CDR3 comprises 15 residues. The CDR3 protein is CASSLGLAEQETQYF. The CDR3 bases are TGTGCCAGCAGCCTGGGACTAGCGGAACAAGAGACCCAGTACTTC.

The chain carries TRBV12-5 and TRBJ1-2, with D possibly being TRBD1 (6 bases). The V gene lost 6 bases and the J gene lost 3 bases, with 11 bases spanning the gap. The CDR3 loop spans 13 amino acids. Germline V gene lookup returns CDR1 LGHNT and CDR2 FRNRAP. DNA of the CDR3: TGTGCTAGTGGCAAGGACAGATACTATGGCTACACCTTC. Its protein product is CASGKDRYYGYTF.

The gene calls are TRBV27 and TRBJ2-3, with a possible D match to TRBD2 (6 bases). Germline-derived CDR1 and CDR2 are MNHEY and SMNVEV (reference sequence). This CDR3 is 12 amino acids long. V dropped 5 bases and J dropped 9 bases, with 12 bases sitting between them. The CDR3, as DNA: TGTGCCAGCAGTATTACGGGGGACACGCAGTATTTT. It specifies CASSITGDTQYF.

This clone was picked up one time. This chain uses TRBV13 with TRBJ2-3; 10 positions match TRBD1. Germline CDR1 reads PRHDT; CDR2 reads FYEKMQ (reference sequence). Trimming at V came to 4 bases and at J to 4 bases, leaving 11 bases not matched to a gene. The CDR3 runs to 17 residues. The CDR3 loop reads CASSSLMDRGAADTQYF. The DNA of the CDR3 is TGTGCCAGCAGCTCCCTGATGGACAGGGGGGCCGCAGATACGCAGTATTTT.

V usage is TRBV25-1 and J usage is TRBJ2-7; 7 bases are a match to TRBD1. CDR1 and CDR2 from the germline V gene are MGHDK and SYGVNS. This CDR3 is built from 14 residues. Germline trimming cut 6 bases from V and 2 bases from J; bases unmatched to any gene: 7. The CDR3 loop reads CASRSDRAPYEQYF. Here the CDR3 DNA reads TGTGCCAGCAGATCTGACAGGGCACCCTACGAGCAGTACTTC.

The chain has TRBV7-6 and TRBJ2-1; TRBD2 agrees at 14 bases. Per germline, CDR1 SGHVS and CDR2 FNYEAQ. V lost 1 base, J lost 8 bases, and 4 bases stayed unmatched. The CDR3 has 16 amino acids. CDR3 loop: CASSLEGLAGVYEQFF. The CDR3 DNA sequence: TGTGCCAGCAGCTTAGAGGGACTAGCGGGAGTGTATGAGCAGTTCTTC. The full variable domain, its missing parts supplied by reference TRBV7-6 and TRBJ2-1, is GAGVSQSPRYKVTKRGQDVALRCDPISGHVSLYWYRQALGQGPEFLTYFNYEAQQDKSGLPNDRFSAERPEGSISTLTIQRTEQRDSAMYRCASSLEGLAGVYEQFFGPGTRLTVL.

The V and J genes are TRBV4-2 and TRBJ2-5; 7 bases are a match to TRBD2. V lost 0 bases, J lost 4 bases, and 14 bases stayed unmatched. The CDR3 extends over 18 amino acids. The V gene's germline CDR1 is LGHNA and CDR2 YNFKEQ. CDR3 loop: CASSQDTQEGGFVETQYF. CDR3 bases: TGTGCCAGCAGCCAAGATACTCAGGAGGGAGGGTTTGTAGAGACCCAGTACTTC.

This clone was recorded once. The chain uses TRBV5-4 and TRBJ2-3, with D possibly being TRBD1 (6 bases). Germline V gene lookup returns CDR1 SGHNT and CDR2 YYREEE (reference sequence). Trimming shortened V by 4 bases and J by 0 bases, and 12 bases separated the two germline ends. The CDR3 consists of 15 residues. The CDR3 here is CASSLTDSSTDTQYF. The CDR3 coding sequence is TGTGCCAGCAGCCTAACGGACAGTAGCACAGATACGCAGTATTTT.